This TCR beta chain originates from a study of shared clonotypes between healthy human individuals (TCRdb year 2020). With respect to the entire study: Three men and two women, aged 18 to 49 years, made up the cohort. To estimate repertoire size and how much clonotypes are shared between individuals, the study performed deep sequencing of blood TCR repertoires from 4 to 6 healthy adults. For each donor, three plates each were used for CD4 naive and CD4 memory, two plates were used for CD8 naive, and one plate was used for CD8 memory. Leukapheresis yielded between about 0.85 and 9.5 billion PBMCs per donor. Libraries were prepared and TCR repertoires were sequenced by different laboratories using diverse techniques, in order to increase sequencing depth and limit assay-specific biases. Study-wide findings and limitations: Only blood was sampled, and tissue TCR repertoires likely differ from those in blood. Naive subsets generally had larger estimated clonotype richness than memory subsets did. Clonotypes shared by all four sorted-subset donors showed higher generation probabilities than non-shared clonotypes. Because the study included only a small number of donors, the genetic and exposure-history diversity represented was limited. Rarefaction of sorted-subset datasets indicated incomplete sequencing despite the large sequencing depth. Sharing across several donors was observed for around 5% of naive CD4, 3% to 3.5% of naive CD8, over 2% of memory CD4, and roughly 0.4% of memory CD8 clonotypes. Based on pairwise subsampling, the degree of clonotype sharing among donors was expected to be affected by sequencing depth.

Concerning this clone itself: Which antigen it targets is not known. Base qualities are not at hand, and no much larger clone is one base apart. Other DNA sequences in the sample encode the same CDR3.

The donors were healthy, HIV-negative adults who had no recently reported acute infections or vaccinations. Only Caucasian adults living in Nashville, Tennessee, USA were represented among the donors. Magnetic negative selection was used to enrich CD4+ T cells, after which naive cells were positively selected on CD45RA and the negative fraction became the memory subset. After blood collection by leukapheresis, PBMCs were isolated using Ficoll-Histopaque density gradient centrifugation and then cryopreserved in the vapor phase of liquid nitrogen. Purity and quantity of every magnetically sorted T cell population were checked by analytical flow cytometry. Genomic DNA was isolated from every sorted fraction and measured by UV absorbance on a Nanodrop 2000c. The CDR3 runs 13 residues from the cysteine to the phenylalanine. The only DNA kept is the CDR3, 39 bases in frame from the first base. CDR1 is given as SGHRS and CDR2 as YFSETQ, both from the germline V gene. V and J are truncated by 0 bases and 4 bases respectively, leaving an intervening sequence of 6 bases.

Using the deep immunoSEQ assay, multiplex PCR amplified TCR CDR3 regions from genomic DNA. Genomic DNA extracted from each cell subset was distributed evenly over all wells of several immunoSEQ 96-well plates, and each plate served as one replicate. For sorted subsets, approximately 210 ng genomic DNA, equal to about 30,000 T cell genomes, was loaded into each replicate PCR. Purified libraries were quantified with a Qubit 3.0 fluorometer, sized on a Bioanalyzer 2100, and re-quantified with the KAPA Library Quantification kit. Each immunoSEQ 96-well plate was sequenced on its own single-read 150-cycle Illumina NextSeq 550 flow cell. In the original analysis: The immunoSEQ output contained only junctional sequences without quality scores, so filtering could not match that applied to full-length reads. Sequences were annotated with PyIR, a Python wrapper for IgBLAST v1.9, using IMGT germline references to assign V/J genes and CDR3. Reads were filtered out if the reads had weak V/J assignments (E-value above 1e-6), no CDR3, stop codons, out-of-frame junctions, or ambiguous translated residues. V3J clonotypes were defined as sequences sharing an identical inferred V gene, J gene, and CDR3 amino acid sequence. The percentage overlap between two repertoires was calculated by dividing the number of shared unique clonotypes by the size of the smaller repertoire. RTK rarefaction, the Chao1 estimator, and Recon v2.1 estimates of unobserved clonotypes were used to assess repertoire richness. Generation probabilities for all TCRbeta clonotypes obtained by the gDNA method from a few donors were computed using OLGA. TCRdb took over this immuneACCESS table, retaining in-frame rearrangements with V and J assigned. Such tables are incomplete; in checked studies, under half of the missing clones stem from an unresolved V gene, and the remainder is unexplained. V, J and clone size were drawn from that table, and D and trimming were deduced from the DNA. Recorded for this sample are 2,500,000 or so clones; over 85% of them occurred a single time. Roughly 0.14% of the sample is taken by the ten largest.

Input material: naive CD4+ T cells sorted from blood. The cell subset or site label on this specimen signifies: CD45RA+ positively selected. The TCR comes from a man between 18 and 29 years old in good health. Recombination linked TRBV5-1 to TRBJ2-3; perhaps TRBD2 is the D gene, with 5 bases matching. The base sequence is TGCGCCAGCAGCTTGGAGGGAGCAGATACGCAGTATTTT. It codes for CASSLEGADTQYF.